This T cell receptor beta chain was retrieved from a study of blood T cell repertoires in COVID-19. The wider study: Samples taken during acute and convalescent COVID-19 were collected in the United States, Italy and Spain. Sources were T cells, B-cell-depleted T cells, or PBMCs; the material itself was cDNA or gDNA.

In the authors' workflow: Reference gene primer amplification yielded estimated nucleated cell counts. This table comes from immunoSEQ multiplex PCR, and its TCRdb copy is limited to in-frame clones, with some not included. The DNA gave D and trimming, while V, J and clone size come from that table. The table shows some 69,000 clones, with roughly 82% occurring only once. CDR1 and CDR2 (germline): KGHSH, LQKENI. The V gene end was trimmed by 6 bases and the J gene end by 4 bases; junction bases not matched to a gene: 11. The CDR3 length is 15 residues. Specimen: peripheral blood. This rearrangement joins TRBV18 to TRBJ1-1; TRBD1 matches 7 bases. This TCR was sampled from a woman aged 55-69 years with acute or convalescent COVID-19. The CDR3 nucleotides are TGTGCCAGCTCGCGGGACAGCCCGAGGAGCACTGAAGCTTTCTTT. Protein product: CASSRDSPRSTEAFF.